These T cell receptor beta chains were read from a single sample in a study of blood T cell repertoires in COVID-19. Generated by immunoSEQ multiplex PCR, the TCRdb table keeps only in-frame clones and is missing some. The data contain some 150,000 clones, 70% to 90% of them singletons. The sequenced sample consisted of peripheral blood. The source of these receptors is a man aged 70-80 years with acute or convalescent COVID-19. CDR3s include the opening cysteine and the closing phenylalanine or tryptophan. A D gene is named only where the DNA matches it firmly.

J: TRBJ2-7
D: TRBD2
V: TRBV15
CDR3: CATSTSGSGNEQYF

J: TRBJ2-5
D: .
V: TRBV5-1
CDR3: CASSLAGGRGQETQYF

J: TRBJ1-6
D: TRBD1
V: TRBV27
CDR3: CASSPTGGVQSPLHF

J: TRBJ2-7
D: .
V: TRBV9
CDR3: CASSVGTATYEQYF

J: TRBJ2-7
D: TRBD2
V: TRBV5-1
CDR3: CASSSLAGGEQYF

J: TRBJ1-2
D: TRBD1
V: TRBV28
CDR3: CASSRDRGLGYTF

J: TRBJ2-5
D: .
V: TRBV14
CDR3: CASSQELRGETQYF

J: TRBJ2-1
D: .
V: TRBV5-5
CDR3: CASSLPGVDEQFF

J: TRBJ2-1
D: .
V: TRBV7-3
CDR3: CASSLTGSPYNEQFF

J: TRBJ2-1
D: .
V: TRBV5-5
CDR3: CASSLVVAVYNEQFF

J: TRBJ1-1
D: .
V: TRBV6-6
CDR3: CASSWRIPNTEAFF

J: TRBJ2-2
D: .
V: TRBV15
CDR3: CATSRDPSANTGELFF

J: TRBJ2-3
D: TRBD2
V: TRBV5-1
CDR3: CASSLATGTSGYSSTDTQYF

J: TRBJ1-5
D: .
V: TRBV24-1
CDR3: CATSDPSGVGGNQPQHF

J: TRBJ2-7
D: .
V: TRBV5-1
CDR3: CASSLGSAYEQYF

J: TRBJ1-6
D: .
V: TRBV5-5
CDR3: CASTEQGPNSPLHF

J: TRBJ2-7
D: .
V: TRBV6-5
CDR3: CASSILVGGSYEQYF

J: TRBJ2-7
D: .
V: TRBV27
CDR3: CASSSRVPTYEQYF

J: TRBJ1-1
D: .
V: TRBV28
CDR3: CASFTPVNTEAFF

J: TRBJ2-3
D: .
V: TRBV7-2
CDR3: CASSFRGMGRNTDTQYF

J: TRBJ1-1
D: .
V: TRBV7-2
CDR3: CASSTAGRLNTEAFF

J: TRBJ1-2
D: TRBD1
V: TRBV24-1
CDR3: CATRSTGTGDGYTF

J: TRBJ1-3
D: .
V: TRBV15
CDR3: CATSRGEDNFAGNTIYF

J: TRBJ2-7
D: TRBD1
V: TRBV24-1
CDR3: CATSDLTGSEQYF

J: TRBJ1-2
D: .
V: TRBV5-6
CDR3: CASSLAMGGGGYTF

J: TRBJ1-5
D: TRBD1
V: TRBV19
CDR3: CASSFRTGQGPQPQHF

J: TRBJ2-7
D: TRBD1
V: TRBV7-9
CDR3: CASSSGQVSYEQYF

J: TRBJ2-7
D: TRBD1
V: TRBV6-5
CDR3: CASSYPGTGVGEQYF

J: TRBJ2-1
D: TRBD2
V: TRBV29-1
CDR3: CSVGGGARSNEQFF